This T cell receptor beta chain emerged from a study of CD8 T cells in Susac syndrome. RNA totalling 0.5 to 1 ug underwent reverse transcription with random hexamers. Amplification of the TCR beta CDR3 was carried out by immunoSEQ multiplex PCR, which spanned a total of 54 Vbeta and 13 Jbeta segments. Each CDR3 protein gets one entry after TCRdb re-called the immunoSEQ multiplex PCR reads with MiXCR. The sample holds approximately 120,000 distinct CDR3 sequences, more than 85% seen once. In germline, CDR1 is SEHNR, CDR2 FQNEAQ (reference sequence). V lost 5 bases and J lost 6; bases outside the gene matches: 17. The CDR3 contains 18 residues. From blood CD8+ and CD4+ T cells, TCR beta sequences were generated. Relapsing-remitting disease, either stable or active, was present in the multiple sclerosis controls, who were treatment-naive patients. TEMRA cells were FACS-enriched, and CD8+ and CD4+ T cells were isolated negatively.

The clonotype originates from a human donor with multiple sclerosis. This chain uses TRBV7-9 with TRBJ1-5; 9 positions match TRBD1. The sample taken for sequencing was CD8+ T cells from PBMCs. The CDR3 loop reads CASSERRTGEESGQPQHF. The CDR3 DNA follows: TGTGCCAGCAGCGAAAGGAGGACAGGGGAGGAGTCGGGTCAGCCCCAGCATTTT.